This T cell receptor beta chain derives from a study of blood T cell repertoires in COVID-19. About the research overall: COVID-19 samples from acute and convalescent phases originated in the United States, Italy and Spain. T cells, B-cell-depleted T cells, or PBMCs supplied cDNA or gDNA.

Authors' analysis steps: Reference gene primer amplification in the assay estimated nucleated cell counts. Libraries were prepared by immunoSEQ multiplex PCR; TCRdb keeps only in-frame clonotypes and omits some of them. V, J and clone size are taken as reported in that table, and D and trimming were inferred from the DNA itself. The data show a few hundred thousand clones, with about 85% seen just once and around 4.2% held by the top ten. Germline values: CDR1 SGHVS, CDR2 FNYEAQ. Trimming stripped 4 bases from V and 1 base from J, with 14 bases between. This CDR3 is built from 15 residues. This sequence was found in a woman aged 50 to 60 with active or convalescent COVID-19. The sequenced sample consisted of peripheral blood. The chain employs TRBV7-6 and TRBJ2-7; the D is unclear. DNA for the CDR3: TGTGCCAGCAGCTCCAGGCTTTTTGGGTCCTACGAGCAGTACTTC. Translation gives CASSSRLFGSYEQYF. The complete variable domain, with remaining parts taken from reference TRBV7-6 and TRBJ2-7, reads GAGVSQSPRYKVTKRGQDVALRCDPISGHVSLYWYRQALGQGPEFLTYFNYEAQQDKSGLPNDRFSAERPEGSISTLTIQRTEQRDSAMYRCASSSRLFGSYEQYFGPGTRLTVT.